This T cell receptor beta chain is drawn from a study of regulatory T cells in long-lasting Graves disease. About the research overall: Freshly diagnosed Graves' patients had used antithyroid drugs for under 3 months.

TCR beta libraries were built with iRepertoire HTBI primers and Arm-PCR of CDR3 regions. Via MiXCR, TCRdb re-called the multiplex PCR reads, giving one row per CDR3 protein. The sample contains 510,000 or so distinct CDR3 sequences, about 11% of which appear only once. The time point: newly diagnosed GD, antithyroid drugs for less than 3 months. PBMC RNA served as the TCR library source. Germline values: CDR1 LNHDA, CDR2 SQIVND (reference sequence). V lost 10 bases to trimming and J lost 1 base, with 20 bases between them. This CDR3 contains 16 residues. In addition, the sample was reused for a study of T cells in Graves' hyperthyroidism and ophthalmopathy. That source adds: By a 13 V-J model, ophthalmopathy was set apart from stable hyperthyroidism. Ophthalmopathy, as predicted by the model, came a median around 7 months after the prediction.

The specimen was peripheral blood mononuclear cells (PBMCs), collected at new diagnosis, from a patient treated with antithyroid drugs. The origin of this receptor is a woman under 40 with Graves disease. This rearrangement joins TRBV19 to TRBJ1-3, with D tentatively TRBD1 (5 bases). CDR3 loop: CATRPGRRGSGNTIYF. The CDR3, as DNA: TGTGCCACTAGGCCGGGGAGAAGGGGTTCTGGAAACACCATATATTTT. The full variable domain, rest sourced from reference TRBV19 and TRBJ1-3, is DGGITQSPKYLFRKEGQNVTLSCEQNLNHDAMYWYRQDPGQGLRLIYYSQIVNDFQKGDIAEGYSVSREKKESFPLTVTSAQKNPTAFYLCATRPGRRGSGNTIYFGEGSWLTVV.